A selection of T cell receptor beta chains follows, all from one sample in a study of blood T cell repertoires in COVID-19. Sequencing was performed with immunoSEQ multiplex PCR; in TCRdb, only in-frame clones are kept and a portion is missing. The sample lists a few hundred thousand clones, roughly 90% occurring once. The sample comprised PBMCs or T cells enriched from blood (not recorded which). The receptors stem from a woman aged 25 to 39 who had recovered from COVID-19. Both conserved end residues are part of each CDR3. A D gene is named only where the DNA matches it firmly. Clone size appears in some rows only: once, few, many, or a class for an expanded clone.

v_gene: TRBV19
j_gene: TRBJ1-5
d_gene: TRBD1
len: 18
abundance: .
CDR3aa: CASSTLYRQGGSNQPQHF
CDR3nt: TGTGCCAGTAGTACCCTCTATCGACAGGGAGGTAGCAATCAGCCCCAGCATTTT

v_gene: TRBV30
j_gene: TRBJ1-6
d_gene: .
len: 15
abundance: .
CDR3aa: CACPTRSSYNSPLHF
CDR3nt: TGTGCCTGTCCCACAAGGAGCTCCTATAATTCACCCCTCCACTTT

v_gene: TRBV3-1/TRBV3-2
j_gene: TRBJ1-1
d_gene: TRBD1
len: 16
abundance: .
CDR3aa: CASSQADRVGFAEAFF
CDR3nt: TGTGCCAGCAGCCAAGCGGACAGGGTCGGGTTCGCTGAAGCTTTCTTT

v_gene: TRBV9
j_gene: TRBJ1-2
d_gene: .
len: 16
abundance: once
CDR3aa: CASSDNSGTADYGYTF
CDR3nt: TGTGCCAGCAGCGATAACTCCGGGACTGCCGACTATGGCTACACCTTC

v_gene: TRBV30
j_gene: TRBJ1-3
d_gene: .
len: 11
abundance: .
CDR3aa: CAWTGWNTIYF
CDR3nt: TGTGCCTGGACAGGGTGGAACACCATATATTTT

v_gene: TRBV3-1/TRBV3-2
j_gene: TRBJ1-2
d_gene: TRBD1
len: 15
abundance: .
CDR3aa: CASSQHSTGGYGYTF
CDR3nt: TGTGCCAGCAGCCAACACTCAACAGGGGGCTACGGCTACACCTTC

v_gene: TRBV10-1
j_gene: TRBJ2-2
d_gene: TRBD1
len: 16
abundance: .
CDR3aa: CASRIPRDRNTGELFF
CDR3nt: TGCGCCAGCAGAATCCCTCGGGACAGAAACACCGGGGAGCTGTTTTTT

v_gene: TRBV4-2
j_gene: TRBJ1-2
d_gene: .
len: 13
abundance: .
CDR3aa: CASSQVGNYGYTF
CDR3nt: TGTGCCAGCAGCCAAGTTGGCAACTATGGCTACACCTTC

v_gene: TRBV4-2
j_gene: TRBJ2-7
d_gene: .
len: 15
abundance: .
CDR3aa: CASSQDGSVTYEQYF
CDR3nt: TGTGCCAGCAGCCAAGATGGCTCAGTAACCTACGAGCAGTACTTC

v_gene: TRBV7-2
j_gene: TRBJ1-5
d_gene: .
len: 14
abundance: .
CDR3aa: CASSPRRGDQPQHF
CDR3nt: TGTGCCAGCAGCCCCCGGCGGGGGGATCAGCCCCAGCATTTT

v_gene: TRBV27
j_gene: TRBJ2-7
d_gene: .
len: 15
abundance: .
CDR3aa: CASSFTHMADYEQYF
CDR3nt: TGTGCCAGCAGTTTTACGCACATGGCCGACTACGAGCAGTACTTC